The 24 T cell receptor beta chains given below trace back to one sample, sequenced in a study of identical twins. TCRdb reanalysed the 5' RACE reads using MiXCR and keeps one entry per CDR3 protein. The sample yields about 690,000 distinct CDR3 sequences, approximately 6.1% seen once. The sample consisted of naive T cells sorted from blood. The receptors stem from a man younger than 35 in good health.

The rearrangement uses TRBV6-5 and TRBJ1-2; a possible D gene is TRBD1 (5 bases). In germline, CDR1 is MNHEY, CDR2 SVGAGI. Trimming removed 0 bases from V and 7 bases from J, with 12 bases in between. CDR3 length: 14 residues. The CDR3 spells CASSYSGGGGGYTF. The CDR3 DNA reads TGTGCCAGCAGTTACTCGGGTGGGGGAGGTGGCTACACCTTC.

In its sample, this clonotype was seen many times. This chain connects TRBV12-3 or TRBV12-4 to TRBJ2-1; D tentatively reads TRBD1 or TRBD2 (6 bases each). Trimming pared 3 bases from V and 10 bases from J, leaving 10 bases between. This CDR3 has 12 amino acids. This chain's CDR3 is CASSFWGAEQFF. CDR3 sequence (DNA): TGTGCCAGCAGTTTTTGGGGGGCAGAGCAGTTCTTC.

The sample holds many counts of this clonotype. This chain connects TRBV2 to TRBJ1-1, with D hard to call. V was pared by 0 bases and J by 1 base, with 6 bases between. The CDR3 contains 14 residues. Germline CDR1 reads SNHLY; CDR2 reads FYNNEI. The CDR3: CASSEAGGNTEAFF. The DNA of the CDR3 is TGTGCCAGCAGTGAAGCGGGCGGGAACACTGAAGCTTTCTTT.

This chain joins TRBV5-1 and TRBJ2-2; a weak D match, TRBD2 (5 bases). CDR3 length equals 19 residues. CDR1 is SGHRS, CDR2 YFSETQ, per germline. V lost 0 bases and J lost 2, with 20 bases in between. CDR3 DNA sequence: TGCGCCAGCAGCTTGGTGCCGCCGGGGAGCATAGGAAACACCGGGGAGCTGTTTTTT. Protein sequence: CASSLVPPGSIGNTGELFF.

The chain employs TRBV28 and TRBJ2-7; TRBD1 agrees at 7 bases. The ends lost 5 bases at V and 2 bases at J; junction bases unmatched: 9. Germline V lookup: CDR1 MDHEN, CDR2 SYDVKM. The CDR3 sequence is 15 residues long. The CDR3 bases are TGTGCCAGCAGTCCACAGGGGATTAGGACCTACGAGCAGTACTTC. Protein product: CASSPQGIRTYEQYF.

The chain uses TRBV7-2 and TRBJ2-7; 11 positions agree with TRBD2. Germline CDR1 is SGHTA and CDR2 is FQGNSA. This CDR3 comprises 16 residues. V was clipped by 1 base and J by 3 bases; unmatched bases: 5. CDR3 amino acids: CASSLGLAGGGYEQYV. CDR3 DNA: TGTGCCAGCAGCTTAGGTCTAGCGGGAGGTGGCTACGAGCAGTACGTC.

The rearrangement joins TRBV27 to TRBJ2-7, with D possibly matching TRBD2 (6 bases). V lost 3 bases and J lost 7, with 13 bases in between. Germline assignment: CDR1 MNHEY and CDR2 SMNVEV (reference sequence). The CDR3 contains 13 residues. The CDR3 nucleotides are TGTGCCAGCAGTTTCGGGCGGGATCTGGAGCAGTACTTC. Translation: CASSFGRDLEQYF.

This clonotype was counted a few times. The genes are TRBV11-2 and TRBJ2-1; D remains ambiguous. Germline-derived CDR1 and CDR2 are SGHAT and FQNNGV. There are 12 residues in the CDR3. V shed 5 bases and J shed 9 bases, with 11 bases lying between them. CDR3 protein: CASSAEAGEQFF. As DNA, the CDR3 is TGTGCCAGCAGCGCAGAGGCTGGTGAGCAGTTCTTC.

In regard to this clonotype: The junction shows a germline mismatch at one end, possibly a read error. The chain recombines TRBV18 with TRBJ1-5; 7 nucleotides agree with TRBD1. The germline gives CDR1 KGHSH, CDR2 LQKENI. The CDR3 runs 13 residues. DNA for the CDR3: TGTGCCAGCTTACCAGGGGGAAAGCAGCCCCAGCATTTT. Protein: CASLPGGKQPQHF.

This clonotype was detected many times. This chain joins TRBV28 and TRBJ2-7; 7 bases align to TRBD2. Losses at the gene ends were 5 bases for V and 6 bases for J; bases not matched to a gene: 7. The V gene's germline CDR1 is MDHEN and CDR2 SYDVKM. The CDR3 consists of 13 residues. The CDR3, as DNA: TGTGCCAGCAGTGGGTTAGGCGGGGGCGAGCAGTACGTC. Protein product: CASSGLGGGEQYV.

This clonotype was recorded a few times. The gene calls are TRBV16 and TRBJ1-5; 9 bases are shared with TRBD1. V lost 4 bases to trimming and J lost 6 bases; unmatched junction nucleotides: 7. Germline values: CDR1 KGHSY, CDR2 FQNENV. CDR3 size: 15 residues. The CDR3 DNA reads as TGTGCCAGCAGCCGGGACAGGGTAGGCGGTCAGCCCCAGCATTTT. This translates into CASSRDRVGGQPQHF. The full variable domain, its missing parts supplied by reference TRBV16 and TRBJ1-5, is GEEVAQTPKHLVRGEGQKAKLYCAPIKGHSYVFWYQQVLKNEFKFLISFQNENVFDETGMPKERFSAKCLPNSPCSLEIQATKLEDSAVYFCASSRDRVGGQPQHFGDGTRLSIL.

In this sample, this clonotype turned up many times. The chain employs TRBV28 and TRBJ2-5, with D possibly TRBD1 on 5 matching bases. V dropped 1 base and J dropped 5 bases, with 8 bases sitting between them. Germline values: CDR1 MDHEN, CDR2 SYDVKM. The CDR3 extends over 13 amino acids. The CDR3 region is CASSLSGKETQYF. As DNA, the CDR3 is TGTGCCAGCAGTTTATCAGGGAAGGAGACCCAGTACTTC.

This clonotype was recorded a few times. This chain links TRBV19 with TRBJ2-7, with TRBD1 as a possible D gene (6 bases). The CDR3 extends over 16 amino acids. Germline loops: CDR1 LNHDA, CDR2 SQIVND (reference sequence). Trimming took 3 bases from V and 2 from J, leaving 17 bases between them. The chain's CDR3 is CASSIYDRSPTYEQYF. In DNA, the CDR3 is TGTGCCAGTAGTATTTACGACAGGTCCCCGACCTACGAGCAGTACTTC.

This clonotype was seen repeatedly, ten times or more. The V gene is TRBV29-1, the J gene TRBJ2-3; D not resolved. CDR1 is SQVTM and CDR2 is ANQGSEA in the germline V gene. This CDR3 is 13 amino acids long. The V gene lost 4 bases and the J gene lost 1 base, with 9 bases spanning the gap. The CDR3 nucleotides read TGCAGCGTTGCCGGCCGGGGCACAGATACGCAGTATTTT. Translating gives CSVAGRGTDTQYF.

This clonotype was observed a handful of times. The V gene is TRBV11-2, the J gene TRBJ2-3; 9 bases map to TRBD1. The germline V gene has CDR1 SGHAT and CDR2 FQNNGV. Losses at the gene ends were 10 bases for V and 2 bases for J; bases not matched to a gene: 19. This CDR3 is 18 amino acids long. CDR3 DNA sequence: TGTGCCACGTATCTTGGGACAGGGCTACAACCGCACACAGATACGCAGTATTTT. It specifies CATYLGTGLQPHTDTQYF.

This clonotype was seen ten or more times. The chain carries TRBV24-1 and TRBJ2-1; no definite D call. V lost 6 bases and J 6 bases, leaving 11 bases between the germline ends. The CDR3 is 13 residues long. Germline V gene lookup returns CDR1 KGHDR and CDR2 SFDVKD. The CDR3 DNA follows: TGTGCCACCAGTCGAATTACCTCCAATGAGCAGTTCTTC. Residues: CATSRITSNEQFF.

This clonotype has a count of ten or more. This chain's CDR3 is CASSQEGRVVFDTQYF. For the CDR3, the DNA is TGCGCCAGCAGCCAAGAGGGTAGGGTGGTTTTCGATACGCAGTATTTT. The chain combines TRBV4-1 with TRBJ2-3; no definite D call. V lost 0 bases, J lost 6 bases, and 16 bases lay in between. The CDR3 covers 16 residues. The germline gives CDR1 MGHRA, CDR2 YSYEKL.

This clonotype was seen ten or more times. This sequence joins TRBV7-3 and TRBJ2-3, with D unclear. The CDR3 loop spans 14 amino acids. The V gene lost 5 bases and the J gene lost 0 bases, with 9 bases spanning the gap. CDR1 SGHTA and CDR2 FQGTGA come from the germline V gene. CDR3 coding DNA: TGTGCCAGCAGCCCGGACGGGAGCACAGATACGCAGTATTTT. Residues: CASSPDGSTDTQYF.

This clonotype was detected many times. This chain joins TRBV6-5 and TRBJ2-1; no reliable D call. From germline, CDR1 is MNHEY and CDR2 SVGAGI. This CDR3 is built from 15 residues. Deletions cut 2 bases from V and 0 bases from J, with 8 bases between. The CDR3: CASSYMGTSYNEQFF. The CDR3 DNA sequence: TGTGCCAGCAGTTACATGGGTACCTCCTACAATGAGCAGTTCTTC.

This clonotype was detected ten times or more. In DNA, the CDR3 is TGTGCCATCAGCCTACAGGGCTTCGATGAGCAGTTCTTC. Translated, it gives CAISLQGFDEQFF. This chain joins TRBV10-3 and TRBJ2-1; D possibly corresponds to TRBD1 (6 bases). Germline V gene lookup returns CDR1 ENHRY and CDR2 SYGVKD. Trimming shortened V by 6 bases and J by 8 bases, and 14 bases separated the two germline ends. The CDR3 sequence is 13 residues long.

This clonotype was counted ten times or more. This chain uses TRBV20-1 with TRBJ2-3; D uncertain. Between the trimmed V and J ends, which lost 3 bases and 2 bases, there was a span of 24 bases. CDR3 length: 18 residues. Germline-derived CDR1 and CDR2 are DFQATT and SNEGSKA (reference sequence). The CDR3 coding sequence is TGCAGTGCTAGTGGACCGACCCCAAGGGCGGAGTACACAGATACGCAGTATTTT. It codes for CSASGPTPRAEYTDTQYF.

This clonotype was seen many times. The chain couples TRBV5-1 to TRBJ2-1; weak D call: TRBD1 (5 bases). The germline gives CDR1 SGHRS, CDR2 YFSETQ. The CDR3 sequence is 13 residues long. V lost 0 bases to trimming and J lost 10 bases, with 11 bases between them. The CDR3 protein is CASSLAADREQFF. In DNA, the CDR3 is TGCGCCAGCAGCTTGGCCGCCGACAGAGAGCAGTTCTTC.

The CDR3 region has the DNA TGTGCCAGCTCACCACCACAGGCTACTTACTTAAACACTGAAGCTTTCTTT. Protein product: CASSPPQATYLNTEAFF. The genes are TRBV18 and TRBJ1-1; perhaps TRBD1 as D (5 bases). V gave up 0 bases and J gave up 2 bases, with 16 bases separating them. There are 17 residues in the CDR3. CDR1 and CDR2 from the germline V gene are KGHSH and LQKENI. Filled out from reference TRBV18 and TRBJ1-1, the complete variable domain reads NAGVMQNPRHLVRRRGQEARLRCSPMKGHSHVYWYRQLPEEGLKFMVYLQKENIIDESGMPKERFSAEFPKEGPSILRIQQVVRGDSAAYFCASSPPQATYLNTEAFFGQGTRLTVV.

In this sample, this clonotype turned up a few times. This rearrangement joins TRBV14 to TRBJ2-1; 7 bases map to TRBD2. Germline V gene sequence: CDR1 SGHDN, CDR2 FVKESK. This CDR3 contains 16 residues. The V and J ends lost 0 bases and 10 bases, in that order; junction bases with no gene match: 12. This chain's CDR3 is CASSQDLALRAGEQFF. The CDR3 coding sequence is TGTGCCAGCAGCCAAGACTTGGCGTTAAGAGCGGGAGAGCAGTTCTTC.